This TCR beta chain was found in a study of blood T cell repertoires in COVID-19. The wider study: Sources were T cells, B-cell-depleted T cells, or PBMCs; the material itself was cDNA or gDNA.

V was shortened by 0 bases and J by 9 bases, with 17 bases between the two germline ends. The germline V gene has CDR1 SGHTA and CDR2 FQGNSA. This CDR3 contains 15 residues. Authors' data handling: Estimation of nucleated cell counts relied on the amplification of reference gene primers. The data were produced by immunoSEQ multiplex PCR, yet TCRdb's version contains in-frame clones alone and is incomplete. The DNA gave D and trimming, while V, J and clone size come from that table. The table lists more than 95,000 clones, around 92% of them singletons, with about 3.5% in the top ten. The table lists this clone with a count of one.

Sequencing was carried out using peripheral blood. The chain has TRBV7-2 and TRBJ1-1; D not resolved. The source is a woman aged 60-75 years with acute or convalescent COVID-19. The CDR3, as DNA: TGTGCCAGCAGCTTAGCTTACCCTATTTCTCAAAAAGCTTTCTTT. Its protein is CASSLAYPISQKAFF. Full variable domain (rest looked up from reference TRBV7-2 and TRBJ1-1): GAGVSQSPSNKVTEKGKDVELRCDPISGHTALYWYRQSLGQGLEFLIYFQGNSAPDKSGLPSDRFSAERTGGSVSTLTIQRTQQEDSAVYLCASSLAYPISQKAFFGQGTRLTVV.